This note documents a single T cell receptor (beta chain) sequence. Source study methods: Nucleated cell counts were estimated from reference gene primer amplification. This table comes from immunoSEQ multiplex PCR, and its TCRdb copy is limited to in-frame clones, with some not included. The V and J calls and the clone size are those of that table, but D and trimming were determined from the DNA. Of over 200,000 clones in the sample, around 87% were seen once. This record comes from a study of blood T cell repertoires in COVID-19. On the study more broadly: T cells, B-cell-depleted T cells, or PBMCs supplied cDNA or gDNA.

Germline-derived CDR1 and CDR2 are GTSNPN and SVGIG (reference sequence). V lost 7 bases, J lost 3 bases, and 8 bases stayed unmatched. The CDR3 runs 13 residues. Across about two dozen US areas, participants ranged in age from about 18 to 100 years. This clonotype was obtained from a man aged 25-45 years who had been exposed to COVID-19. The chain uses TRBV30 and TRBJ1-2, with 7 positions matching TRBD1. The sample consisted of PBMCs or T cells enriched from blood (not recorded which). Here the CDR3 reads CALGDGTDYGYTF. In DNA, the CDR3 is TGTGCCTTGGGGGACGGGACAGACTATGGCTACACCTTC.